The present T cell receptor (beta chain) was sequenced within a study of OX40 agonist ivuxolimab in advanced cancers. The assay was immunoSEQ multiplex PCR, and TCRdb's table has in-frame clones only and misses some. This table has 65,000 to 70,000 clones, roughly 87% appearing once. The study's findings and limits: The study found among the lowest clonal expansion in partial responders at 0.1-3.0 mg/kg. Expanded clones tended on average to be more numerous among CD8+ T cells than CD4+.

CDR3 length: 15 amino acids. Germline V lookup: CDR1 SGDLS, CDR2 YYNGEE. V dropped 3 bases and J dropped 3; count of bases not matched to a gene: 5. This clone occurred a few times. Its antigen is not identified. The chain recombines TRBV9 with TRBJ1-4; TRBD1 matches at 7 bases. The receptor was isolated from an adult with an advanced solid tumor such as melanoma, head and neck, liver or kidney cancer. The sample was CD4+ or CD8+ T cells sorted from blood, taken in a trial of the OX40 agonist ivuxolimab. CDR3 residues: CASSALDRPNEKLFF. The CDR3, as DNA: TGTGCCAGCAGCGCACTGGACAGGCCTAATGAAAAACTGTTTTTT.